Listed here are 25 T cell receptor beta chains from one sample, sequenced in a study of low-dose radiotherapy and immunotherapy resistance in tumors (dated by TCRdb to between 2022 and 2023). Instrument on record: Illumina HiSeq 2500. Superscript III and a set of TRAV- and TRBV-specific primers were used to synthesize first-strand cDNA, so that both TCRalpha and TCRbeta chains were covered. TCRs were amplified with Phusion for around 18 PCR cycles using a constant-region primer together with the adapter attached to the V primers. The public reads were quality trimmed at Q25 with fastp and then assembled into clones with MiXCR by TCRdb, keeping productive beta chains. Every entry covers one CDR3 protein and lists the most common genes and DNA from its rows. The sample table shows around 90,000 distinct CDR3 sequences, and about 19% are seen once. The top ten hold 5.5% to 6% of the sample. Taken with the paper, the label for time point translates to: before trial treatment.

This specimen was PBMCs, taken before treatment. These receptors all come from a male donor with prostate cancer.

At least ten counts were recorded for this clonotype. J is TRBJ1-4 and V is TRBV18; no firm D call. Germline-derived CDR1 and CDR2 are KGHSH and LQKENI. CDR3 length: 14 amino acids. Between the trimmed V and J ends, which lost 2 bases and 8 bases, there was a span of 12 bases. The CDR3 is CASSPGQSGEKLFF. CDR3 nucleotide sequence: TGTGCCAGCTCACCAGGGCAATCTGGAGAAAAACTGTTTTTT. Variable domain in full (rest from reference TRBV18 and TRBJ1-4): NAGVMQNPRHLVRRRGQEARLRCSPMKGHSHVYWYRQLPEEGLKFMVYLQKENIIDESGMPKERFSAEFPKEGPSILRIQQVVRGDSAAYFCASSPGQSGEKLFFGSGTQLSVL.

This clonotype has at least ten counts. The chain uses TRBV6-6 and TRBJ2-3, with 13 nucleotides matching TRBD2. Germline CDR1 reads MNHNY; CDR2 reads SVGAGI (reference sequence). CDR3 length equals 15 residues. Germline trimming cut 6 bases from V and 4 bases from J; bases unmatched to any gene: 4. CDR3 amino acids: CASRGLAGPSDTQYF. The CDR3 DNA sequence: TGTGCCAGCAGGGGACTAGCGGGACCTTCAGATACGCAGTATTTT.

In its sample, this clonotype was seen many times. This rearrangement joins TRBV4-1 to TRBJ2-3; the match to TRBD2 covers 7 bases. The ends lost 0 bases at V and 1 base at J; junction bases unmatched: 7. The length of the CDR3 is 17 residues. CDR1 MGHRA and CDR2 YSYEKL come from the germline V gene. In DNA form, the CDR3 reads TGCGCCAGCAGCCAAGAGGGGGGGGTAAGTGGCACAGATACGCAGTATTTT. This codes for CASSQEGGVSGTDTQYF.

This clonotype was seen ten or more times. The V gene is TRBV14, the J gene TRBJ2-7, with 7 bases identical to TRBD2. Germline CDR1 SGHDN, CDR2 FVKESK. With 5 bases clipped from V and 3 bases from J, the junction kept 7 bases outside the gene matches. The CDR3 runs to 14 residues. DNA of the CDR3: TGTGCCAGCAGCTTAGGCGGGGGACGCTACGAGCAGTACTTC. Encoded protein: CASSLGGGRYEQYF.

This clonotype was observed a few times. This chain connects TRBV19 to TRBJ1-2; 8 bases align to TRBD1. Losses at the gene ends were 4 bases for V and 5 bases for J; bases not matched to a gene: 12. CDR3 length: 16 residues. CDR1 LNHDA and CDR2 SQIVND come from the germline V gene (reference sequence). In DNA, the CDR3 is TGTGCCAGTAGTAAAGCTCAGGGGGCCGGGACGTATGGCTACACCTTC. Translated: CASSKAQGAGTYGYTF.

This clonotype was detected many times. The chain joins TRBV9 to TRBJ2-7, with D possibly TRBD2 on 5 matching bases. This CDR3 is built from 15 residues. Per the germline V gene, CDR1 is SGDLS and CDR2 is YYNGEE. V was shortened by 4 bases and J by 3 bases, with 17 bases between the two germline ends. For the CDR3, the DNA is TGTGCCAGCAGCCCCTGGGAGCGGATCTTCTACGAGCAGTACTTC. Its protein product is CASSPWERIFYEQYF. The full variable domain, its missing parts supplied by reference TRBV9 and TRBJ2-7, is DSGVTQTPKHLITATGQRVTLRCSPRSGDLSVYWYQQSLDQGLQFLIQYYNGEERAKGNILERFSAQQFPDLHSELNLSSLELGDSALYFCASSPWERIFYEQYFGPGTRLTVT.

This clonotype was detected ten times or more. J is TRBJ2-4 and V is TRBV4-3; 7 bases are a match to TRBD2. Germline loops: CDR1 LGHNA, CDR2 YSLEER. Trimming took 1 base from V and 8 from J; bases not matched to a gene: 5. The CDR3 has 14 amino acids. CDR3 sequence: CASSQAGGGDIQYF. CDR3 sequence (DNA): TGCGCCAGCAGCCAAGCGGGGGGAGGGGACATTCAGTACTTC.

The J gene is TRBJ1-5, the V gene TRBV6-1; D perhaps matches TRBD1 (6 bases). Between the trimmed V and J ends, which lost 3 bases and 0 bases, there was a span of 15 bases. The CDR3 consists of 17 residues. Germline V lookup: CDR1 MNHNS, CDR2 SASEGT. DNA for the CDR3: TGTGCCAGCAGTGAGGGGGCAGGAATATATAGCAATCAGCCCCAGCATTTT. This encodes CASSEGAGIYSNQPQHF.

This clonotype was observed many times. The V gene is TRBV15, the J gene TRBJ2-3, with D uncertain. Germline-derived CDR1 and CDR2 are LNHNV and YYDKDF (reference sequence). The CDR3 loop spans 12 amino acids. V lost 1 base, J lost 4 bases, and 3 bases lay in between. In nucleotides, the CDR3 is TGTGCCACCAGCAGAGCGTCAGATACGCAGTATTTT. Translation gives CATSRASDTQYF.

Many counts were recorded for this clonotype. The rearrangement uses TRBV27 and TRBJ1-6; 8 bases are shared with TRBD1. This CDR3 has 15 residues. Germline CDR1 reads MNHEY; CDR2 reads SMNVEV (reference sequence). J lost 7 bases, V lost 6 bases, and 8 bases had no gene match. CDR3 nucleotides: TGTGCCAGCAGCCCGGACAGGGCTGGGAATTCACCCCTCCACTTT. Encoded protein: CASSPDRAGNSPLHF.

Comment on this clonotype: A much larger clonotype is one base distant, so this may be a read error. The J gene is TRBJ1-5, the V gene TRBV27, with TRBD1 identical over 8 bases. The CDR3 sequence is 14 residues long. CDR1 is MNHEY and CDR2 is SMNVEV in the germline V gene (reference sequence). CDR3 nucleotide sequence: TGTGCCAGCAGTGTAGGGACAGGCGGTCAGACCCAGCATTTT. Translation gives CASSVGTGGQTQHF.

This clonotype occurred many times. The J gene is TRBJ1-3, the V gene TRBV30; maybe TRBD1 (5 bases). The V and J ends lost 0 bases and 4 bases respectively, with 13 bases between them. CDR1 is GTSNPN, CDR2 SVGIG, per germline (reference sequence). The CDR3 covers 15 residues. The CDR3 loop reads CAWSVRGVIGNTIYF. In DNA, the CDR3 is TGTGCCTGGAGTGTCCGGGGGGTTATAGGAAACACCATATATTTT.

This clonotype was detected many times. The chain employs TRBV15 and TRBJ1-5; D is unclear. CDR3 size: 15 residues. The V gene lost 3 bases and the J gene lost 2 bases, with 11 bases spanning the gap. Germline CDR1 reads LNHNV; CDR2 reads YYDKDF (reference sequence). The CDR3, as DNA: TGTGCCACCAGCAGTCGACGGGGAGGCAATCAGCCCCAGCATTTT. Its protein is CATSSRRGGNQPQHF.

This clonotype was counted at least ten times. The CDR3 nucleotides are TGTGCCAGCAGACGATACCGGGACCACCCAAGAATAAGCAATCAGCCCCAGCATTTT. It specifies CASRRYRDHPRISNQPQHF. The rearrangement uses TRBV7-3 and TRBJ1-5; a weak D match, TRBD1 (5 bases). V was clipped by 6 bases and J by 1 base, with 25 bases between them. This CDR3 has 19 amino acids. Germline CDR1 is SGHTA and CDR2 is FQGTGA.

With respect to this clonotype: Given a far larger clone just one base away, this is likely a sequencing read error. The chain couples TRBV6-6 to TRBJ2-2; maybe TRBD1 (5 bases). The germline V gene has CDR1 MNHNY and CDR2 SVGAGI (reference sequence). There are 14 residues in the CDR3. Trimming cost V 5 bases and J 7 bases, with 14 bases left between them. The CDR3 is CASSDAQGVGELFF. CDR3 DNA sequence: TGTGCCAGCAGTGATGCGCAGGGTGTCGGGGAGCTGTTTTTT.

This clonotype was picked up many times. This chain connects TRBV6-2 or TRBV6-3 to TRBJ2-2, with 8 positions matching TRBD1. CDR1 is MNHEY and CDR2 is SVGEGT in the germline V gene. The V and J ends lost 0 bases and 6 bases, in that order; junction bases with no gene match: 3. This CDR3 comprises 15 residues. The CDR3 region has the DNA TGTGCCAGCAGTTACTCGGCGACAGGGGCCGGGGAGCTGTTTTTT. Amino acid sequence: CASSYSATGAGELFF.

This clonotype has a count of ten or more. The chain carries TRBV28 and TRBJ1-6; possible D gene TRBD1, 5 bases. Germline V gene sequence: CDR1 MDHEN, CDR2 SYDVKM. The V gene lost 7 bases and the J gene lost 10 bases, with 29 bases spanning the gap. The CDR3 is 18 amino acids. In DNA, the CDR3 is TGTGCCAGCAACACCCGATCCAGCGGTGGGGCGAGGGAATCACCCCTCCACTTT. Protein: CASNTRSSGGARESPLHF.

Many counts were recorded for this clonotype. This chain connects TRBV7-2 to TRBJ2-4; TRBD2 is a possible D gene (7 bases). This CDR3 has 19 residues. CDR1 is SGHTA and CDR2 is FQGNSA in the germline V gene. Deletions cut 1 base from V and 2 bases from J, with 21 bases between. The CDR3 loop reads CASSLGGGGNDGTKNIQYF. In DNA, the CDR3 is TGTGCCAGCAGCTTAGGAGGGGGAGGGAACGACGGGACCAAAAACATTCAGTACTTC.

This clonotype was counted many times. This chain links TRBV14 with TRBJ2-2; TRBD1 aligns across 8 bases. Germline assignment: CDR1 SGHDN and CDR2 FVKESK. The CDR3 contains 17 residues. V dropped 4 bases and J dropped 3; count of bases not matched to a gene: 10. The CDR3 here is CASSRDGQGHDTGELFF. Written as DNA, the CDR3 is TGTGCCAGCAGCCGAGACGGACAGGGACACGACACCGGGGAGCTGTTTTTT.

In this sample, this clonotype turned up many times. CDR3 in amino acids: CASSRETWWYF. The CDR3 DNA is TGTGCCAGCAGTAGGGAGACGTGGTGGTACTTC. V is TRBV6-2 or TRBV6-3 and J is TRBJ2-7; a possible D gene is TRBD2 (5 bases). V dropped 5 bases and J dropped 12 bases, with 14 bases sitting between them. Looked up from germline, CDR1 is MNHEY and CDR2 is SVGEGT. This CDR3 region has 11 residues.

This clonotype was counted ten times or more. This chain links TRBV3-1 with TRBJ2-1; no definite D call. The CDR3 totals 13 residues. The V gene lost 0 bases and the J gene lost 8 bases, with 8 bases spanning the gap. Germline V gene sequence: CDR1 LGHDT, CDR2 YNNKEL (reference sequence). CDR3 residues: CASSQEWVDEQFF. Here the CDR3 DNA reads TGTGCCAGCAGCCAAGAGTGGGTGGATGAGCAGTTCTTC.

There are many counts of this clonotype. The chain is built from TRBV29-1 and TRBJ2-1, with 7 positions matching TRBD2. Germline lookup yields CDR1 SQVTM and CDR2 ANQGSEA. The junction had 11 bases not matched to a gene; V was cut back by 7 bases and J by 8 bases. CDR3 length equals 13 residues. CDR3 nucleotides: TGCAGCGCCTGGGGGGGGGGAGAGTATGAGCAGTTCTTC. This encodes CSAWGGGEYEQFF.

This clonotype was seen many times. This rearrangement joins TRBV25-1 to TRBJ2-2; perhaps TRBD2 as D (7 bases). In germline, CDR1 is MGHDK, CDR2 SYGVNS. Trimming stripped 1 base from V and 1 base from J, with 10 bases between. This CDR3 spans 16 amino acids. In DNA form, the CDR3 reads TGTGCCAGCAGTGAATTCGGGGGGCGGAACACCGGGGAGCTGTTTTTT. As protein: CASSEFGGRNTGELFF.

Points on this clonotype: Germline and junction disagree at one end, which may indicate a read error. V usage is TRBV20-1 and J usage is TRBJ1-1, with 8 bases fitting TRBD1. There are 16 residues in the CDR3. Germline loops: CDR1 DFQATT, CDR2 SNEGSKA (reference sequence). CDR3 coding DNA: TGCAGTGCCAGAGGTCCCGGGACAGGAGTGAACACTGAAGCTTTCTTT. Translating gives CSARGPGTGVNTEAFF.

In this sample, this clonotype turned up a few times. The chain carries TRBV7-8 and TRBJ2-3, with 8 bases lining up with TRBD2. Germline V gives CDR1 SGHVS, CDR2 FQNEAQ. The CDR3 sequence is 15 residues long. Trimming at V came to 2 bases and at J to 6 bases, leaving 7 bases not matched to a gene. In DNA form, the CDR3 reads TGTGCCAGCAGCTTAAGCGGGAGTAAGTCCGATACGCAGTATTTT. Protein: CASSLSGSKSDTQYF. The full variable domain, with the rest looked up from reference TRBV7-8 and TRBJ2-3, is GAGVSQSPRYKVAKRGQDVALRCDPISGHVSLFWYQQALGQGPEFLTYFQNEAQLDKSGLPSDRFFAERPEGSVSTLKIQRTQQEDSAVYLCASSLSGSKSDTQYFGPGTRLTVL.